Below are 32 T cell receptor beta chains sequenced from a single sample in a study of cytomegalovirus exposure and HLA in healthy donors. The PCR was carried out with 60 Vbeta primers and 13 Jbeta primers. Some clones are missing from TCRdb's copy, which holds only in-frame ones; the method was immunoSEQ multiplex PCR. The repertoire holds approximately 150,000 clones, with 81% as singletons. The specimen was PBMCs. These receptors all stem from a man aged 50 to 60 in good health and CMV-seropositive.

The chain has TRBV4-2 and TRBJ1-2; TRBD1 is a possible D gene (5 bases). This CDR3 spans 16 amino acids. V dropped 1 base and J dropped 2 bases, with 14 bases sitting between them. CDR1 and CDR2 (germline): LGHNA, YNFKEQ. The CDR3 DNA follows: TGTGCCAGCAGCCAAGTAGCCGGGGGGTGGAACTATGGCTACACCTTC. The encoded protein is CASSQVAGGWNYGYTF.

This chain uses TRBV10-3 with TRBJ1-1; D may be TRBD1 (6 bases). The CDR3 has 13 amino acids. The V end lost 3 bases, the J end lost 5 bases, and 10 bases lay between the germline ends. From germline, CDR1 is ENHRY and CDR2 SYGVKD. This CDR3 is CAISDAGATEAFF. DNA of the CDR3: TGTGCCATCAGTGATGCAGGGGCGACTGAAGCTTTCTTT.

This chain connects TRBV23-1 to TRBJ1-5; 7 bases are shared with TRBD1. TRBV23-1 is treated as an ORF (open reading frame) with a function not yet certain. This CDR3 has 14 residues. Trimming cost V 6 bases and J 7 bases; bases outside gene matches: 9. Written as DNA, the CDR3 is TGCGCCAGCAGCCTCGACAGGGAACGGCAGCCCCAGCATTTT. Protein sequence: CASSLDRERQPQHF.

The rearrangement joins TRBV7-3 to TRBJ2-1; D is ambiguous. The CDR3 is 16 residues long. Germline CDR1 is SGHTA and CDR2 is FQGTGA. V lost 2 bases, J lost 0 bases, and 11 bases lay in between. The CDR3 region is CASSLLGAPSYNEQFF. CDR3 DNA: TGTGCCAGCAGCTTACTAGGAGCCCCCTCCTACAATGAGCAGTTCTTC.

The rearrangement links TRBV27 to TRBJ1-6; TRBD1 aligns across 7 bases. The ends lost 5 bases at V and 9 bases at J; junction bases unmatched: 10. Looked up from germline, CDR1 is MNHEY and CDR2 is SMNVEV (reference sequence). The CDR3 runs 15 residues. The CDR3 sequence is CASSISGTATSPLHF. In DNA form, the CDR3 reads TGTGCCAGCAGTATTTCGGGGACAGCTACTTCACCCCTCCACTTT.

Only a few counts were recorded for this clone. V gene TRBV2 combines with J gene TRBJ2-3, with D possibly TRBD2 on 5 matching bases. The CDR3 sequence is 14 residues long. V was trimmed by 4 bases and J by 2 bases, leaving 10 bases between them. CDR1 is SNHLY and CDR2 is FYNNEI in the germline V gene. CDR3 in amino acids: CASSAGTDTDTQYF. CDR3 DNA: TGTGCCAGCAGTGCGGGAACAGACACAGATACGCAGTATTTT. Based on the CDR3 plus reference TRBV2 and TRBJ2-3, the full variable domain is EPEVTQTPSHQVTQMGQEVILRCVPISNHLYFYWYRQILGQKVEFLVSFYNNEISEKSEIFDDQFSVERPDGSNFTLKIRSTKLEDSAMYFCASSAGTDTDTQYFGPGTRLTVL.

This clone was detected a few times. The V gene is TRBV18, the J gene TRBJ1-6, with TRBD1 identical over 7 bases. From germline, CDR1 is KGHSH and CDR2 LQKENI. The CDR3 runs to 14 residues. Losses at the gene ends were 3 bases for V and 10 bases for J; bases not matched to a gene: 6. The CDR3 DNA sequence: TGTGCCAGCTCACCCGACAGGGTGCAGTCACCCCTCCACTTT. This codes for CASSPDRVQSPLHF.

J is TRBJ1-2 and V is TRBV28; unclear D gene. CDR1 MDHEN and CDR2 SYDVKM come from the germline V gene. The ends were cut back, 7 bases at V and 4 bases at J, with 19 bases in the middle. This CDR3 spans 15 amino acids. The CDR3: CASTSPRAMSYGYTF. In DNA, the CDR3 is TGTGCCAGCACTTCGCCGAGGGCTATGAGCTATGGCTACACCTTC.

The chain is built from TRBV7-2 and TRBJ2-3, with TRBD2 matching 7 bases. Per germline, CDR1 SGHTA and CDR2 FQGNSA. The CDR3 has 11 residues. J lost 11 bases, V lost 5 bases, and 4 bases had no gene match. The CDR3 sequence is CASSPTSLQYF. Written as DNA, the CDR3 is TGTGCCAGCAGCCCGACTAGCTTGCAGTATTTT.

The table lists this clone with a count of one. J is TRBJ2-1 and V is TRBV10-2; 12 positions agree with TRBD2. Germline V gene lookup returns CDR1 WSHSY and CDR2 SAAADI. The CDR3 length is 16 residues. Trimming cost V 2 bases and J 9 bases; bases outside gene matches: 8. The CDR3 spells CASSERLAGVGGEQFF. CDR3 nucleotides: TGCGCCAGCAGTGAGAGACTAGCGGGAGTGGGGGGTGAGCAGTTCTTC.

The rearrangement uses TRBV4-2 and TRBJ2-3, with TRBD1 matching 11 bases. Unmatched junction bases numbered 1, after V lost 1 base and J lost 4 bases. CDR1 and CDR2 (germline): LGHNA, YNFKEQ. The CDR3 is made up of 15 amino acids. CDR3 nucleotide sequence: TGTGCCAGCAGCCAAGGGACAGGGGGCGCAGATACGCAGTATTTT. This encodes CASSQGTGGADTQYF.

This chain joins TRBV7-8 and TRBJ1-6; D is ambiguous. The V end was cut by 1 base, the J end by 10 bases, with 11 bases between. The length of the CDR3 is 14 residues. Germline values: CDR1 SGHVS, CDR2 FQNEAQ. Written as DNA, the CDR3 is TGTGCCAGCAGCTTAGATCGGGGATTATCACCCCTCCACTTT. This encodes CASSLDRGLSPLHF.

The gene calls are TRBV19 and TRBJ1-1; the D is unclear. Between the trimmed V and J ends, which lost 5 bases and 0 bases, there was a span of 13 bases. The CDR3 is made up of 15 amino acids. CDR1 LNHDA and CDR2 SQIVND come from the germline V gene (reference sequence). As DNA, the CDR3 is TGTGCCAGTAGTGTGGCTGGGAGAATGAACACTGAAGCTTTCTTT. The encoded protein is CASSVAGRMNTEAFF.

In the case of this clone: This CDR3 is also generated by other DNA sequences in the sample. The rearrangement uses TRBV5-1 and TRBJ1-3; TRBD1 is a possible D gene (6 bases). The V gene lost 0 bases and the J gene lost 4 bases, with 14 bases spanning the gap. The germline CDR1 and CDR2 sequences are SGHRS and YFSETQ. The CDR3 is 16 amino acids. The CDR3 reads CASSLGGTGPGNTIYF. In DNA form, the CDR3 reads TGCGCCAGCAGCTTGGGTGGAACAGGGCCCGGAAACACCATATATTTT.

The rearrangement links TRBV7-2 to TRBJ2-7; TRBD2 agrees at 10 bases. The CDR3 totals 16 residues. CDR1 and CDR2 (germline): SGHTA, FQGNSA. V was pared by 1 base and J by 2 bases, with 5 bases of the junction left unmatched. The CDR3, as DNA: TGTGCCAGCAGCTTAGGCTTAGCGGGGGGCACCTACGAGCAGTACTTC. Amino acids: CASSLGLAGGTYEQYF. Full variable domain (rest looked up from reference TRBV7-2 and TRBJ2-7): GAGVSQSPSNKVTEKGKDVELRCDPISGHTALYWYRQSLGQGLEFLIYFQGNSAPDKSGLPSDRFSAERTGGSVSTLTIQRTQQEDSAVYLCASSLGLAGGTYEQYFGPGTRLTVT.

The CDR3 reads CASSLVAGAIYEQYF. In DNA, the CDR3 is TGTGCCAGCAGCTTAGTAGCGGGGGCTATTTACGAGCAGTACTTC. V is TRBV7-9 and J is TRBJ2-7, with 9 bases fitting TRBD2. Germline loops: CDR1 SEHNR, CDR2 FQNEAQ (reference sequence). The J segment lost 4 bases and the V segment lost 1 base, leaving 5 bases of the junction unmatched. The CDR3 is made up of 15 amino acids.

This chain links TRBV9 with TRBJ2-2; 7 nucleotides align to TRBD2. The CDR3 is 16 amino acids. Looked up from germline, CDR1 is SGDLS and CDR2 is YYNGEE. After removal of 1 base from V and 1 base from J, the junction contained 4 bases not matched to a gene. The CDR3 DNA reads as TGTGCCAGCAGCGTACGGCTAGCGGTGAACACCGGGGAGCTGTTTTTT. Its translation: CASSVRLAVNTGELFF.

Remarks on this clone: Mismatch with germline at one junction end may stem from a read error. The CDR3: CAGSPDRGQEQFF. The CDR3 DNA is TGTGCCGGCAGCCCCGACAGGGGGCAAGAGCAGTTCTTC. The chain joins TRBV7-2 to TRBJ2-1; 10 nucleotides align to TRBD1. CDR1 and CDR2 from the germline V gene are SGHTA and FQGNSA. The CDR3 has 13 residues.

This clone was seen just once. The V call is TRBV6-5, the J call TRBJ2-7; the D gene is possibly TRBD2 (5 bases). Germline V lookup: CDR1 MNHEY, CDR2 SVGAGI. This CDR3 is built from 13 residues. V was shortened by 7 bases and J by 6 bases, with 16 bases between the two germline ends. In DNA form, the CDR3 reads TGTGCCAGCACGAGGGTGCCATCAGTCGAGCAGTACTTC. Its translation is CASTRVPSVEQYF.

The chain couples TRBV27 to TRBJ2-1, with 11 bases fitting TRBD2. The CDR3 contains 20 residues. Germline-derived CDR1 and CDR2 are MNHEY and SMNVEV (reference sequence). With 0 bases clipped from V and 0 bases from J, the junction kept 10 bases outside the gene matches. CDR3 DNA: TGTGCCAGCAGTTTATCGGGAACTAGCGGGGGCCTTAGCTCCTACAATGAGCAGTTCTTC. Its protein is CASSLSGTSGGLSSYNEQFF.

The rearrangement uses TRBV4-1 and TRBJ2-3; D gene ambiguous. CDR1 and CDR2 (germline): MGHRA, YSYEKL. Deletions cut 11 bases from V and 3 bases from J, with 15 bases between. The CDR3 covers 13 residues. In DNA form, the CDR3 reads TGCGCCTCCAGGCCCGTTGGAACAGATACGCAGTATTTT. As protein: CASRPVGTDTQYF.

This clone was seen a single time. The gene calls are TRBV11-3 and TRBJ2-3; D may be TRBD1 (6 bases). Germline values: CDR1 SGHNT, CDR2 YENEEA. CDR3 length: 15 amino acids. The ends were cut back, 3 bases at V and 2 bases at J, with 12 bases in the middle. CDR3 sequence: CASSFGQTYTDTQYF. The CDR3 nucleotides read TGTGCCAGCAGCTTCGGACAGACTTACACAGATACGCAGTATTTT.

This clone was seen ten or more times. Other nucleotide sequences from this sample produce the same CDR3. The V gene is TRBV6-5, the J gene TRBJ2-2, with D perhaps matching TRBD1 (6 bases). The ends were cut back, 9 bases at V and 2 bases at J, with 13 bases in the middle. The CDR3 extends over 14 amino acids. CDR1 MNHEY and CDR2 SVGAGI come from the germline V gene. The CDR3 nucleotides read TGTGCCAGTCGGACAGAACTCAACACCGGGGAGCTGTTTTTT. Amino acid sequence: CASRTELNTGELFF.

V is TRBV10-3 and J is TRBJ1-2; 9 nucleotides agree with TRBD1. Trimming removed 7 bases from V and 7 bases from J; junction bases left unmatched: 4. Germline lookup yields CDR1 ENHRY and CDR2 SYGVKD. This CDR3 spans 12 amino acids. This CDR3 is CAITPGQGGYTF. The CDR3 DNA reads as TGTGCCATCACACCGGGACAGGGTGGCTACACCTTC.

V gene TRBV19 combines with J gene TRBJ1-4, with D perhaps TRBD1 (6 bases). V was shortened by 5 bases and J by 8 bases, with 18 bases between the two germline ends. There are 15 residues in the CDR3. Germline values: CDR1 LNHDA, CDR2 SQIVND (reference sequence). CDR3 loop: CASSERQARGEKLFF. The CDR3 nucleotides read TGTGCCAGTAGTGAAAGACAGGCGCGAGGGGAAAAACTGTTTTTT.

This clone was detected only a few times. The chain employs TRBV7-2 and TRBJ2-1; 9 nucleotides align to TRBD2. The germline CDR1 and CDR2 sequences are SGHTA and FQGNSA. The length of the CDR3 is 18 residues. Losses at the gene ends were 2 bases for V and 2 bases for J; bases not matched to a gene: 10. CDR3 coding DNA: TGTGCCAGCAGCTTAAGGCGGGGGGGCCTTAGCACCTACAATGAGCAGTTCTTC. The encoded protein is CASSLRRGGLSTYNEQFF.

This chain connects TRBV28 to TRBJ1-5, with TRBD1 matching 10 bases. The junction had 9 bases not matched to a gene; V was cut back by 5 bases and J by 8 bases. CDR1 MDHEN and CDR2 SYDVKM come from the germline V gene. CDR3 length: 15 amino acids. CDR3 sequence: CASSTGTGVWKPQHF. DNA for the CDR3: TGTGCCAGCAGTACCGGGACAGGGGTTTGGAAGCCCCAGCATTTT.

This chain connects TRBV6-5 to TRBJ2-7; TRBD1 agrees at 12 bases. This CDR3 has 15 residues. The J segment lost 6 bases and the V segment lost 8 bases, leaving 11 bases of the junction unmatched. Germline lookup yields CDR1 MNHEY and CDR2 SVGAGI. The CDR3 is CASGGTGGGRGEQYF. CDR3 DNA: TGTGCCAGCGGGGGGACAGGGGGCGGGAGGGGCGAGCAGTACTTC.

This rearrangement joins TRBV27 to TRBJ2-7; 10 nucleotides line up with TRBD1. The CDR3 consists of 13 residues. Unmatched junction bases numbered 4, after V lost 6 bases and J lost 5 bases. The germline V gene has CDR1 MNHEY and CDR2 SMNVEV (reference sequence). CDR3 region: CASRPGTGDEQYF. CDR3 sequence (DNA): TGTGCCAGCAGACCCGGGACAGGGGACGAGCAGTACTTC.

V and J are TRBV7-9 and TRBJ1-1, with 7 bases aligning to TRBD1. This CDR3 has 16 amino acids. The germline V gene has CDR1 SEHNR and CDR2 FQNEAQ (reference sequence). V was pared by 4 bases and J by 5 bases, with 13 bases of the junction left unmatched. Here the CDR3 reads CASSSQGPGGRTEAFF. The CDR3 DNA is TGTGCCAGCAGCTCGCAAGGACCAGGGGGAAGAACTGAAGCTTTCTTT. Combining the CDR3 with reference TRBV7-9 and TRBJ1-1 gives the whole variable domain DTGVSQNPRHKITKRGQNVTFRCDPISEHNRLYWYRQTLGQGPEFLTYFQNEAQLEKSRLLSDRFSAERPKGSFSTLEIQRTEQGDSAMYLCASSSQGPGGRTEAFFGQGTRLTVV.

The chain's CDR3 is CASSGGSNQPQHF. The CDR3 DNA is TGTGCCAGCAGCGGGGGGAGCAATCAGCCCCAGCATTTT. The chain is built from TRBV11-2 and TRBJ1-5; a possible D gene is TRBD1 (5 bases). This CDR3 comprises 13 residues. The V end was cut by 5 bases, the J end by 1 base, with 6 bases between. Germline lookup yields CDR1 SGHAT and CDR2 FQNNGV.

This chain connects TRBV7-6 to TRBJ2-3, with D hard to call. V lost 3 bases, J lost 1 base, and 8 bases lay in between. This CDR3 is 14 amino acids long. Germline values: CDR1 SGHVS, CDR2 FNYEAQ. The CDR3 DNA sequence: TGTGCCAGCAGCTTTAACCAGGGCACAGATACGCAGTATTTT. It is translated as CASSFNQGTDTQYF.